The sequence of this TCR beta chain was determined in a study of T cell repertoires in cytomegalovirus infection (dated by TCRdb to about 2019). Background on the whole study: The peptide stimulations were aimed at well-studied HLA-B-restricted epitopes as well as recently identified HLA-C-restricted CMV epitopes, whose presentation resists viral immunomodulation. The HLA type of each donor mattered for the analysis, because public TCR beta signatures pointed to carriage of CMV infection along with the matching HLA type. Study-wide findings and limitations: Carriers of CMV infection plus the relevant HLA type were discriminated by the cumulative frequency of public TCR beta family members in the study cohort and in an independent roughly 340-donor cohort. In the ex vivo response, HLA-C-restricted CMV-specific TCR beta clonotypes were dominant, and in two of eight donors the single most frequent clonotype came from this HLA-C-restricted group.

The treatment or condition label, as the study defines it: in vitro stimulation with specific CMV peptide epitopes to enrich CMV-specific T cells. Sequenced using an Illumina HiSeq 1500. Using fastp at Q25 and MiXCR, TCRdb reprocessed the public reads and kept productive beta chains. Entries are consolidated by CDR3 protein sequence, retaining the most common genes and DNA. The sample has tens of thousands of distinct CDR3 sequences on record, just over 20% of them singletons. In total, the top ten clones hold around 70% of the sample. Trimming costs V 1 base and J 7 bases, and their ends lie 17 bases apart. Reading the germline V gene gives CDR1 SGHTA and CDR2 FQGNSA. The CDR3 has 16 amino acids, counting the end cysteine and phenylalanine. CDR3 DNA is the only sequence kept; it has 48 bases, read in frame from the first base. Details on this clonotype: Its antigen specificity is not known. Per-nucleotide qualities are absent, and no much larger clonotype sits a single base away.

The sample was CD8+ T cells from cultured PBMCs, taken from culture after CMV antigen stimulation. This TCR came from a human donor in good health (CMV status not recorded). Some clones in this sample may be carry-over from other donors' samples. In this chain, TRBV7-2 is recombined with TRBJ1-5; no D gene can be assigned with confidence. The CDR3 region reads CASSLGPARVGQPQHF. The nucleotide sequence is TGTGCCAGCAGCTTAGGTCCAGCGAGGGTAGGGCAGCCCCAGCATTTT. Supplemented by the reference TRBV7-2 and TRBJ1-5 proteins around the CDR3, the complete variable domain is GAGVSQSPSNKVTEKGKDVELRCDPISGHTALYWYRQSLGQGLEFLIYFQGNSAPDKSGLPSDRFSAERTGGSVSTLTIQRTQQEDSAVYLCASSLGPARVGQPQHFGDGTRLSIL.